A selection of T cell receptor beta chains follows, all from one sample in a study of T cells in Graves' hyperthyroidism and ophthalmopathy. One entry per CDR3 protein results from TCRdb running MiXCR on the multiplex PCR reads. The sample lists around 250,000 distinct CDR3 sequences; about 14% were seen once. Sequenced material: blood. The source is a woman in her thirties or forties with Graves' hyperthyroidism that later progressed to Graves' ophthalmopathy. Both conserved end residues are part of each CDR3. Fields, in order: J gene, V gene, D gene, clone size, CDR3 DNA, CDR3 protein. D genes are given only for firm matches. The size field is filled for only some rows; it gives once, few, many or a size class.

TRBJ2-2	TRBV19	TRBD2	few	TGTGCCAGTAACGAGAGACTAACTAGCGGGAGGGAAAGGGAGCTGTTTTTT	CASNERLTSGRERELFF
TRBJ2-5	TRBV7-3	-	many	TGTGCCAGCAGCCACAGTCCAGGGTCCCGCTGGGAGACCCAGTACTTC	CASSHSPGSRWETQYF
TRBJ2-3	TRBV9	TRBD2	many	TGTGCCAGCAGCGCCCGAGGGACTAGCGTTTCGGATACGCAGTATTTT	CASSARGTSVSDTQYF
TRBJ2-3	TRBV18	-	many	TGTGCCAGCTCACCAATGATCGGCACAGATACGCAGTATTTT	CASSPMIGTDTQYF
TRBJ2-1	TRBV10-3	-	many	TGTGCCATCAGGGGGGCTAGCGGTAGCTCCTACAATGAGCAGTTCTTC	CAIRGASGSSYNEQFF
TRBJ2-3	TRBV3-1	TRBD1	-	TGTGCCAGCAGCGAGGGGAAGGGGGCTATCACAGATACGCAGTATTTT	CASSEGKGAITDTQYF
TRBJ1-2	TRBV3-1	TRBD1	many	TGTGCCAGCAGCCAAGAAGGGACAGGATATGGCTACACCTTC	CASSQEGTGYGYTF
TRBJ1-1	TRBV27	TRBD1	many	TGTGCCAGCAGTTTCGACAGGGGCCTGGAAGCTTTCTTT	CASSFDRGLEAFF
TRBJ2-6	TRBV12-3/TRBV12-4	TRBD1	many	TGTGCCAGCAGTGTTGGGACAGGGGCGGGGGCCAACGTCCTGACTTTC	CASSVGTGAGANVLTF
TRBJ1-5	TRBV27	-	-	TGTGCCAGCAAGAGGCCGGTACAGGCATTTGAACAGCCCCAGCATTTT	CASKRPVQAFEQPQHF
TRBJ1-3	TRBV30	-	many	TGTGCCTGGAAAAGGCGCGGAAACACCATATATTTT	CAWKRRGNTIYF
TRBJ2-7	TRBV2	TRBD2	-	TGTGCCAGCAAGGGACTAGATATCCACGAGCAGTACTTC	CASKGLDIHEQYF
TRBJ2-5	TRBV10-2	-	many	TGCGCCAGCAGCGACCCTAGGGTTCATGAGACCCAGTACTTC	CASSDPRVHETQYF
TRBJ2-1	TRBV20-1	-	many	TGCAGTGCTAGGGGGACCCGCTCCTACAATGAGCAGTTCTTC	CSARGTRSYNEQFF
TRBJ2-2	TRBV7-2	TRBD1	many	TGTGCCAGCAGGAAAAGAGGGACAGGGTCCGGGGAGCTGTTTTTT	CASRKRGTGSGELFF
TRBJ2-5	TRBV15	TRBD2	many	TGTGCCACCAGCAGAGATTTGGGCGGGGGGCGAAAGACCCAGTACTTC	CATSRDLGGGRKTQYF
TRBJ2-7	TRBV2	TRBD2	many	TGTGCCAGCAGGGGCGGTAGGACTAGCGGATACGAGCAGTACTTC	CASRGGRTSGYEQYF
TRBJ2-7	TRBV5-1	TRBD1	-	TGCGCCAGCAGCATCCGGGACAGGGGTTTTTCGTTGGGGTACGAGCAGTACTTC	CASSIRDRGFSLGYEQYF
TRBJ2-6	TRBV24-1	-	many	TGTGCCACCCCTCCCTTAACCCAGATCTCTGGGGCCAACGTCCTGACTTTC	CATPPLTQISGANVLTF
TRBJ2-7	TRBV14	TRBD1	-	TGTGCCAGCAGTTACCTAACAGGGGGCTCCTACGAGCAGTACTTC	CASSYLTGGSYEQYF
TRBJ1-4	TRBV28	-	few	TGTGCCAGCAGTTTGAGGTTAGAAAAACTGTTTTTT	CASSLRLEKLFF
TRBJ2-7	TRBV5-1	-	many	TGCGCCAGCAGCTTTATGGGTGGTGCCTACGAGCAGTACTTC	CASSFMGGAYEQYF
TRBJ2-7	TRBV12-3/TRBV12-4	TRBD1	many	TGTGCCAGCAGTTTCGACAGGGCCGAGCAGTACTTC	CASSFDRAEQYF
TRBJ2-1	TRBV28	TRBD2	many	TGTGCCAGCAGTTTATTTCATTTCTCGCGGGAGGGAGAAGAGCAGTTCTTC	CASSLFHFSREGEEQFF
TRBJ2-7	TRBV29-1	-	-	TGCAGCGCCGAGGTGTCAGGCGAGCAGTACTTC	CSAEVSGEQYF
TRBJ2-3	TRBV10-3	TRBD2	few	TGTGCCATCAGTGGACTAGCGGGGAGCTCGGATACGCAGTATTTT	CAISGLAGSSDTQYF
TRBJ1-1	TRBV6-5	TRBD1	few	TGTGCCAGCAGTTATACAGGGGTGGACACTGAAGCTTTCTTT	CASSYTGVDTEAFF
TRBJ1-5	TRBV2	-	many	TGTGCCAGCAGCTCCCAGGGTAATCAGCCCCAGCATTTT	CASSSQGNQPQHF
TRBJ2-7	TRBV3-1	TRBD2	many	TGTGCCAGCAGAGAGGGACTAGCGGGATCCTACGAGCAGTACTTC	CASREGLAGSYEQYF
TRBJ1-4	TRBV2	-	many	TGTGCCAGCTCCCCGGACGTATTCACTGGAAAACTGTTTTTT	CASSPDVFTGKLFF
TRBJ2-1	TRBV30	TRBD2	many	TGTGCCTGGAGTAATCGGGCGGGAGGGCTCAATGAGCAGTTCTTC	CAWSNRAGGLNEQFF
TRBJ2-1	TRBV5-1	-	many	TGCGCCAGCAAGGAGGGAGTGGGGGATGAGCAGTTCTTC	CASKEGVGDEQFF
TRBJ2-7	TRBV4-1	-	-	TGCGCCAGCAGCTTCCGGGACCAGAGCTCCTACGAGCAGTACTTC	CASSFRDQSSYEQYF
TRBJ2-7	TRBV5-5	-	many	TGTGCCAGCAGCCCGAGGGTCGTCGAGCAGTACTTC	CASSPRVVEQYF
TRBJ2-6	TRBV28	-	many	TGTGCCAGCAGTTTCCGGGGAGACGGGGCCAACGTCCTGACTTTC	CASSFRGDGANVLTF
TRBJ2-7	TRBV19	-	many	TGTGCCAGTAGTATAAGGGACTCAAGCTCCTACGAGCAGTACTTC	CASSIRDSSSYEQYF
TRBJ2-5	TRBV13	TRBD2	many	TGTGCCAGCAGCTTAGGGCTAGCGGGAGTAGAGTACTTC	CASSLGLAGVEYF
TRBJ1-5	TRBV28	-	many	TGTGCCAGTTCCCTAGGGGGATGGCGGGGCAATCAGCCCCAGCATTTT	CASSLGGWRGNQPQHF
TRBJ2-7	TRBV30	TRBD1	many	TGTGCCTGGAACCTGGGGACAGGGGGGAAAGAGCAGTACTTC	CAWNLGTGGKEQYF
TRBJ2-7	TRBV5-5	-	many	TGTGCCAGCAGCGCCGGACTCAGGAGCTCCTACGAGCAGTACTTC	CASSAGLRSSYEQYF
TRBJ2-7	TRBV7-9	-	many	TGTGCCAGCAGTCCCCGGTTAGCGCTGAACTACGAGCAGTACTTC	CASSPRLALNYEQYF
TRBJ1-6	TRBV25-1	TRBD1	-	TGTGCCAGCAGTTTAGCAGGGGGGATTTCACCCCTCCACTTT	CASSLAGGISPLHF
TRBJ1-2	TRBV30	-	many	TGTGCCTGGAGATCAGAGGTTCGACGCTATGGCTACACCTTC	CAWRSEVRRYGYTF
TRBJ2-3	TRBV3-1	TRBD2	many	TGTGCCAGCAGCCATTCGACGGACCCCGGGACTACATTCACAGATACGCAGTATTTT	CASSHSTDPGTTFTDTQYF
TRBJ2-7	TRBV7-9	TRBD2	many	TGTGCCAGCAGCTTAGCTTGGGGACTAGACCTCCACGAGCAGTACTTC	CASSLAWGLDLHEQYF
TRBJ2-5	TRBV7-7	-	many	TGTGCTAGCAGTGGGACTGTACAAGAGACCCAGTACTTC	CASSGTVQETQYF
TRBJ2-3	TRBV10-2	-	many	TGCGCCAGCAGTAGGGGGGTCACAGATACGCAGTATTTT	CASSRGVTDTQYF
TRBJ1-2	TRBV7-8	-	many	TGTGCCAGCAGCTTAGACAGAGCTAACTATGGCTACACCTTC	CASSLDRANYGYTF
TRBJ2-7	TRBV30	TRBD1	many	TGTGCCTGGAGGGACAGGGGGTCCTACGAGCAGTACTTC	CAWRDRGSYEQYF
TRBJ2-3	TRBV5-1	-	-	TGCGCCAGCAGCTATTCTTCCCGCACAGATACGCAGTATTTT	CASSYSSRTDTQYF
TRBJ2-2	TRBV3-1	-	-	TGTGCCAGCAGCCAAGTTGGGAGCGCCGGGGAGCTGTTTTTT	CASSQVGSAGELFF
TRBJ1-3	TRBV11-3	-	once	TGTGCCAGCAGCTCGGGCCTTACCGGAAACACCATATATTTT	CASSSGLTGNTIYF
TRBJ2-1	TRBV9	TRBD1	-	TGTGCCAGCAGCTTGTTGGACAGGGGTTACAATGAGCAGTTCTTC	CASSLLDRGYNEQFF